Following are 8 T cell receptor beta chains from one sample sequenced in a study of blood T cell repertoires in COVID-19 (dated by TCRdb to the early 2020s). The library was generated by the immunoSEQ multiplex PCR assay. As stored in TCRdb, this immuneACCESS dataset retains in-frame rearrangements with V and J assigned. A fraction of the clones does not appear; measured against another copy, unresolved V genes explain less than half of the discrepancy, and the remainder lacks a known reason. A total of tens of thousands of clones appear in this sample, roughly 84% of them only once. The biggest ten clones account for around 4% of the sample. Sequences were obtained from peripheral blood. The receptor source for this set is a man in his forties or fifties with acute or convalescent COVID-19.

The J gene is TRBJ2-1, the V gene TRBV11-3, with TRBD1 as a possible D gene (6 bases). The CDR3 is made up of 13 amino acids. Looked up from germline, CDR1 is SGHNT and CDR2 is YENEEA. Trimming left V 4 bases short and J 6 bases short, with 10 bases between. The chain's CDR3 is CASSSSGVNEQFF. CDR3 nucleotides: TGTGCCAGCAGCTCCTCAGGGGTCAATGAGCAGTTCTTC.

The chain links TRBV10-3 to TRBJ2-7; TRBD2 aligns across 7 bases. Per the germline V gene, CDR1 is ENHRY and CDR2 is SYGVKD. The CDR3 consists of 14 residues. Trimming at V came to 7 bases and at J to 6 bases, leaving 12 bases not matched to a gene. The CDR3 DNA is TGTGCCATCACTTGGGACTACGATTCGGGCGAGCAGTACTTC. This sequence encodes CAITWDYDSGEQYF.

This clone has only a few counts. The chain employs TRBV9 and TRBJ1-1, with 7 nucleotides matching TRBD1. The CDR3 sequence is 13 residues long. V gave up 0 bases and J gave up 10 bases; unmatched junction bases: 6. Per germline, CDR1 SGDLS and CDR2 YYNGEE. The CDR3 sequence: CASSVDEGARAFF. The DNA of the CDR3 is TGTGCCAGCAGCGTAGACGAGGGGGCTCGAGCTTTCTTT.

The V call is TRBV4-2, the J call TRBJ1-3; D is possibly TRBD1 (5 bases). V was clipped by 1 base and J by 4 bases, with 29 bases between them. The CDR3 runs 21 residues. CDR1 and CDR2 from the germline V gene are LGHNA and YNFKEQ. This chain's CDR3 is CASSQVAPVSGGGDLGNTIYF. The DNA for the CDR3 is TGTGCCAGCAGCCAAGTTGCCCCCGTCTCGGGCGGGGGAGACTTAGGAAACACCATATATTTT.

This sequence joins TRBV5-8 and TRBJ1-5, with 8 bases aligning to TRBD1. The CDR3 loop spans 14 amino acids. V shed 7 bases and J 7 bases; nucleotides not matched to a gene: 10. In germline, CDR1 is SGHTS, CDR2 YDEGEE. Here the CDR3 DNA reads TGTGCCAGCTCTGGATCAGGGGGCGGGCAGCCCCAGCATTTT. Residues: CASSGSGGGQPQHF.

In DNA form, the CDR3 reads TGTGCCAGCAGAGAGCGGGGAAGCTCCTACGAGCAGTACTTC. Amino acid sequence: CASRERGSSYEQYF. V usage is TRBV2 and J usage is TRBJ2-7, with 7 bases matching TRBD2. There are 14 residues in the CDR3. Per the germline V gene, CDR1 is SNHLY and CDR2 is FYNNEI. With 6 bases clipped from V and 0 bases from J, the junction kept 5 bases outside the gene matches.

The chain employs TRBV2 and TRBJ2-1; D ambiguous. Germline V gene data show CDR1 as SNHLY and CDR2 as FYNNEI. The ends were cut back, 1 base at V and 5 bases at J, with 12 bases in the middle. The CDR3 covers 15 residues. The CDR3 loop reads CASSEGPGWDNEQFF. The CDR3 DNA reads TGTGCCAGCAGTGAAGGCCCGGGTTGGGACAATGAGCAGTTCTTC.

The chain has TRBV6-9 and TRBJ1-6; TRBD1 matches at 10 bases. There are 14 residues in the CDR3. CDR1 MNHGY and CDR2 SVAAGI come from the germline V gene. V lost 9 bases, J lost 4 bases, and 3 bases stayed unmatched. The CDR3 region is CARGTGEYNSPLHF. The CDR3 DNA sequence: TGTGCCAGGGGGACAGGGGAATATAATTCACCCCTCCACTTT.